This TCR beta chain was captured in a study of T cell responses to AZD1222 COVID-19 vaccine. General study findings and limits: Most donors were white British, females outnumbered males, and clonal diversity was possibly underestimated. No day 14 peak samples; only post-peak repertoires were characterized.

Second doses were pooled across both intervals (about 4 or about 12 weeks). Comments on this clone: Its target is unknown.

J gave up 7 bases and V 4 bases, and 7 bases lay outside the gene matches. Per the germline V gene, CDR1 is KGHSH and CDR2 is LQKENI. There are 15 residues in the CDR3. Data came from immunoSEQ multiplex PCR; TCRdb stores just in-frame clones and leaves some out. The sample yields tens of thousands of clones, roughly 85% seen once. This TCR was sampled from an adult who received the AZD1222 COVID-19 vaccine. The J gene is TRBJ1-2, the V gene TRBV18, with TRBD1 matching over 12 bases. The starting material was peripheral blood, obtained 28 days after the second AZD1222 dose. The chain's CDR3 is CASSLAGTGGSGYTF. In DNA, the CDR3 is TGTGCCAGCTCACTAGCCGGGACAGGGGGCTCTGGCTACACCTTC.